The source of this T cell receptor (beta chain) is a study of radiotherapy plus CTLA-4 blockade in lung cancer. Germline CDR1 SGHNT, CDR2 YYREEE (reference sequence). Trimming took 5 bases from V and 9 from J; bases not matched to a gene: 13. The CDR3 is 15 amino acids. The data were produced by immunoSEQ multiplex PCR, yet TCRdb's version contains in-frame clones alone and is incomplete. The sample consists of about 60,000 clones, 77% of them appearing once. The chain has TRBV5-4 and TRBJ2-1, with TRBD2 matching over 8 bases. This sequence was found in a human donor with non-small cell lung cancer who had a partial response to radiotherapy plus ipilimumab. The sample in question was peripheral blood, obtained from a patient treated with radiotherapy plus ipilimumab. For the CDR3, the DNA is TGTGCCAGCAGTCCGGGACTAGGAGGGTATACTGAGCAGTTCTTC. Translation: CASSPGLGGYTEQFF.